This passage covers 28 T cell receptor beta chains from one sample sequenced in a study of T cells after yellow fever vaccination. Using its own MiXCR run on the 5' RACE reads, TCRdb lists one record per CDR3 protein. The table includes approximately 27,000 distinct CDR3 sequences, about 5.5% detected once. This specimen consisted of PBMCs, either bulk or a sorted T-cell subset (CD4+, CD8+, memory, or dextramer-sorted; not recorded which), obtained 15 days after the yellow fever booster vaccination. The receptor source for this set is a man aged 30 to 39 who received the YFV17D yellow fever vaccine.

This clonotype showed up just a few times. V usage is TRBV3-1 and J usage is TRBJ2-7; 13 bases map to TRBD2. In germline, CDR1 is LGHDT, CDR2 YNNKEL (reference sequence). J gave up 8 bases and V 5 bases, and 6 bases lay outside the gene matches. The CDR3 spans 14 residues. CDR3 protein: CASSSTSGGEKQYF. The CDR3 DNA reads as TGTGCCAGCAGCTCAACTAGCGGGGGGGAGAAGCAGTACTTC.

This clonotype was detected ten times or more. The DNA for the CDR3 is TGTGCCAGCAGCCGGGGACAGGGATATAACTATGGCTACACCTTC. Translating gives CASSRGQGYNYGYTF. The rearrangement joins TRBV12-3 or TRBV12-4 to TRBJ1-2; 9 bases align to TRBD1. J lost 1 base, V lost 6 bases, and 6 bases had no gene match. The CDR3 consists of 15 residues.

This clonotype appeared many times. J is TRBJ2-7 and V is TRBV7-6, with 7 positions matching TRBD1. In germline, CDR1 is SGHVS, CDR2 FNYEAQ. The CDR3 runs to 14 residues. J was trimmed by 4 bases and V by 5 bases; bases with no gene match: 8. CDR3 loop: CASSERQGKYEQYF. The CDR3 nucleotides are TGTGCCAGCAGCGAGCGACAGGGAAAGTACGAGCAGTACTTC.

This clonotype showed up many times. V gene TRBV24-1 combines with J gene TRBJ2-3, with 10 bases matching TRBD2. This CDR3 region has 16 residues. J was trimmed by 2 bases and V by 3 bases; bases with no gene match: 4. Germline values: CDR1 KGHDR, CDR2 SFDVKD. For the CDR3, the DNA is TGTGCCACCAGTGATGGAGCGGGAGGGTACACAGATACGCAGTATTTT. Its translation is CATSDGAGGYTDTQYF.

This clonotype came up many times. This chain joins TRBV12-3 or TRBV12-4 and TRBJ2-5; possibly TRBD1 for D (5 bases). Deletions cut 6 bases from V and 4 bases from J, with 12 bases between. The CDR3 has 13 residues. The CDR3 DNA follows: TGTGCCAGCAGCGCAGGGATAGGAGAGACCCAGTACTTC. It translates to CASSAGIGETQYF.

This clonotype appeared many times. The chain is built from TRBV11-2 and TRBJ2-7, with D maybe TRBD2 (5 bases). Per germline, CDR1 SGHAT and CDR2 FQNNGV. V lost 2 bases to trimming and J lost 2 bases, with 13 bases between them. This CDR3 is 15 amino acids long. CDR3 sequence: CASSLPGLSAYEQYF. Written as DNA, the CDR3 is TGTGCCAGCAGCTTACCTGGACTGAGCGCCTACGAGCAGTACTTC. Complete variable domain (other parts from reference TRBV11-2 and TRBJ2-7): EAGVAQSPRYKIIEKRQSVAFWCNPISGHATLYWYQQILGQGPKLLIQFQNNGVVDDSQLPKDRFSAERLKGVDSTLKIQPAKLEDSAVYLCASSLPGLSAYEQYFGPGTRLTVT.

This clonotype was seen many times. The chain joins TRBV30 to TRBJ1-1, with D unclear. From germline, CDR1 is GTSNPN and CDR2 SVGIG (reference sequence). The CDR3 contains 14 residues. V was shortened by 6 bases and J by 2 bases, with 16 bases between the two germline ends. Here the CDR3 reads CACPRSGANTEAFF. The CDR3 DNA reads TGTGCCTGCCCCCGTTCGGGAGCCAACACTGAAGCTTTCTTT.

In its sample, this clonotype was seen many times. This chain joins TRBV6-2 or TRBV6-3 and TRBJ2-2, with 12 nucleotides matching TRBD2. Germline assignment: CDR1 MNHEY and CDR2 SVGEGT. This CDR3 comprises 17 residues. With 6 bases clipped from V and 6 bases from J, the junction kept 11 bases outside the gene matches. The CDR3 DNA sequence: TGTGCCAGCAGGGCCAAACTACTAGCGGGAGGTTCCGGGGAGCTGTTTTTT. This encodes CASRAKLLAGGSGELFF.

In regard to this clonotype: This may stem from a read error, because a much larger clone lies one nucleotide away. This chain links TRBV29-1 with TRBJ2-7, with D perhaps matching TRBD2 (5 bases). The CDR3 is 17 residues long. From germline, CDR1 is SQVTM and CDR2 ANQGSEA. CDR3 amino acids: CSVRSRVNQGPGYVQYF. CDR3 nucleotides: TGCAGCGTTCGGTCTCGTGTTAATCAAGGGCCGGGGTACGTGCAGTACTTC.

This clonotype was found many times. The CDR3 loop reads CASSDAVTNEKLFF. DNA of the CDR3: TGCGCCAGCAGCGACGCAGTCACTAATGAAAAACTGTTTTTT. This chain links TRBV5-1 with TRBJ1-4; D gene unclear. This CDR3 comprises 14 residues. V was shortened by 4 bases and J by 2 bases, with 9 bases between the two germline ends. Germline loops: CDR1 SGHRS, CDR2 YFSETQ.

This clonotype has ten or more counts. The chain is built from TRBV5-1 and TRBJ2-7; no clear D gene. The V and J ends lost 3 bases and 6 bases respectively, with 7 bases between them. Germline V gene data show CDR1 as SGHRS and CDR2 as YFSETQ. The CDR3 consists of 11 residues. CDR3 nucleotides: TGCGCCAGCAGCTCGTACGGCGAGCAGTACTTC. This gives the protein CASSSYGEQYF.

This clonotype appeared a few times. V usage is TRBV5-4 and J usage is TRBJ1-2, with D maybe TRBD1 (5 bases). The germline CDR1 and CDR2 sequences are SGHNT and YYREEE (reference sequence). Trimming stripped 2 bases from V and 7 bases from J, with 6 bases between. The CDR3 is 11 amino acids. The CDR3 loop reads CASSFQGGYTF. For the CDR3, the DNA is TGTGCCAGCAGCTTTCAGGGTGGCTACACCTTC.

This clonotype was seen repeatedly, ten times or more. The chain joins TRBV27 to TRBJ2-3; 7 bases line up with TRBD1. Germline CDR1 reads MNHEY; CDR2 reads SMNVEV (reference sequence). V trimming: 8 bases; J trimming: 5 bases; junction bases outside the gene matches: 13. The CDR3 totals 15 residues. The chain's CDR3 is CASGGLTGVGDTQYF. CDR3 DNA sequence: TGTGCCAGCGGAGGCCTTACAGGGGTGGGAGATACGCAGTATTTT.

This clonotype has ten or more counts. In DNA, the CDR3 is TGTGCCAGCAGCTTAGTATTTGACTACGAGCAGTACTTC. It is translated as CASSLVFDYEQYF. The chain couples TRBV7-2 to TRBJ2-7; D uncertain. Germline loops: CDR1 SGHTA, CDR2 FQGNSA. CDR3 length: 13 residues. V was pared by 1 base and J by 3 bases, with 7 bases between.

At least ten counts were recorded for this clonotype. The J gene is TRBJ2-2, the V gene TRBV7-6, with D perhaps TRBD1 (5 bases). CDR3 length: 16 residues. CDR1 is SGHVS, CDR2 FNYEAQ, per germline. The germline V and J ends were trimmed by 1 base and 4 bases, with 13 bases remaining between them. For the CDR3, the DNA is TGTGCCAGCAGCTTAGGTTGGGCAGGGTCCACCGGGGAGCTGTTTTTT. This codes for CASSLGWAGSTGELFF.

This clonotype was seen at least ten times. Germline is not matched at one junction end, which may reflect a read error. The chain uses TRBV12-3 or TRBV12-4 and TRBJ2-1; D is unresolved. This CDR3 region has 13 residues. CDR3 sequence (DNA): TGTGCCAGCAGCACTTCCCCGACCCGGAGCGAGAATTTC. It encodes CASSTSPTRSENF.

Details on this clonotype: A read error is possible here, since a much larger clone lies one base away. The chain has TRBV6-4 and TRBJ1-5; no definite D call. Deletions cut 3 bases from V and 1 base from J, with 10 bases between. Germline CDR1 reads MRHNA; CDR2 reads SNTAGT. The CDR3 spans 15 residues. In DNA, the CDR3 is TGTGCCAGCAGTGAGGGCAGTACAAGCAATCAGCCCCAGCATTTT. Amino acid sequence: CASSEGSTSNQPQHF.

At least ten counts were recorded for this clonotype. The genes are TRBV11-2 and TRBJ2-2; unclear D gene. Trimming pared 5 bases from V and 2 bases from J, leaving 12 bases between. The CDR3 consists of 15 residues. Looked up from germline, CDR1 is SGHAT and CDR2 is FQNNGV. CDR3 coding DNA: TGTGCCAGCAGCCGTGACGGACCAAACACCGGGGAGCTGTTTTTT. Its protein product is CASSRDGPNTGELFF. Variable domain in full (rest from reference TRBV11-2 and TRBJ2-2): EAGVAQSPRYKIIEKRQSVAFWCNPISGHATLYWYQQILGQGPKLLIQFQNNGVVDDSQLPKDRFSAERLKGVDSTLKIQPAKLEDSAVYLCASSRDGPNTGELFFGEGSRLTVL.

Ten or more counts support this clonotype. The chain recombines TRBV5-4 with TRBJ2-5; the D is unclear. V was clipped by 3 bases and J by 7 bases, with 7 bases between them. CDR3 length: 11 amino acids. Germline loops: CDR1 SGHNT, CDR2 YYREEE (reference sequence). CDR3 sequence (DNA): TGTGCCAGCAGCTCGGGTCGGACCCAGTACTTC. Amino acids: CASSSGRTQYF.

In this sample, this clonotype turned up many times. The rearrangement joins TRBV28 to TRBJ2-7; D uncertain. The CDR3 spans 12 residues. Germline V gene sequence: CDR1 MDHEN, CDR2 SYDVKM. The germline V and J ends were trimmed by 1 base and 3 bases, with 4 bases remaining between them. CDR3 in amino acids: CASSLLDYEQYF. The CDR3 bases are TGTGCCAGCAGTTTATTGGACTACGAGCAGTACTTC.

The table lists this clonotype with many counts. The V gene is TRBV7-6, the J gene TRBJ2-3, with 7 positions matching TRBD1. CDR1 and CDR2 (germline): SGHVS, FNYEAQ. The CDR3 length is 16 residues. The V and J ends lost 5 bases and 0 bases, in that order; junction bases with no gene match: 8. This CDR3 is CASSRQRTGSTDTQYF. The CDR3 DNA follows: TGTGCCAGCAGCCGACAGCGGACAGGTAGCACAGATACGCAGTATTTT.

This clonotype has a count of ten or more. This sequence joins TRBV7-2 and TRBJ1-3; no reliable D call. V dropped 2 bases and J dropped 2 bases, with 13 bases sitting between them. The germline gives CDR1 SGHTA, CDR2 FQGNSA. The length of the CDR3 is 16 residues. This CDR3 reads CASSLLSISPGNTIYF. CDR3 sequence (DNA): TGTGCCAGCAGCTTACTGTCTATCAGCCCTGGAAACACCATATATTTT. Full variable domain (remainder filled in from reference TRBV7-2 and TRBJ1-3): GAGVSQSPSNKVTEKGKDVELRCDPISGHTALYWYRQSLGQGLEFLIYFQGNSAPDKSGLPSDRFSAERTGGSVSTLTIQRTQQEDSAVYLCASSLLSISPGNTIYFGEGSWLTVV.

This clonotype is termed medium-sized. This sequence joins TRBV12-3 or TRBV12-4 and TRBJ2-4, with 8 bases that match TRBD1. The CDR3 spans 13 residues. The V gene end was trimmed by 8 bases and the J gene end by 7 bases; junction bases not matched to a gene: 7. The CDR3 is CASLRQGRNIQYF. The CDR3 DNA reads TGTGCCAGCCTACGACAGGGGCGGAACATTCAGTACTTC.

There are many counts of this clonotype. The chain employs TRBV4-3 and TRBJ2-2, with a weak D call TRBD2 (5 bases). The CDR3 is 14 residues long. Trimming removed 4 bases from V and 5 bases from J, with 11 bases in between. Germline loops: CDR1 LGHNA, CDR2 YSLEER. The CDR3 loop reads CASSRRSGTGELFF. Written as DNA, the CDR3 is TGCGCCAGCAGCCGCCGGTCGGGGACCGGGGAGCTGTTTTTT.

This clonotype appeared many times. The chain is built from TRBV12-3 or TRBV12-4 and TRBJ2-3, with D hard to call. V lost 3 bases, J lost 8 bases, and 6 bases lay in between. This CDR3 is built from 11 residues. The CDR3 coding sequence is TGTGCCAGCAGTTTGATTGGTACGCAGTATTTT. Its protein product is CASSLIGTQYF.

This clonotype has ten or more counts. The rearrangement links TRBV11-1 to TRBJ2-1; TRBD2 agrees at 9 bases. V shed 0 bases, J shed 1 base, and the junction held 16 bases outside the gene matches. The CDR3 is 21 residues long. Germline V lookup: CDR1 SGHAT, CDR2 FQDESV (reference sequence). The CDR3 bases are TGTGCCAGCAGCTTAGCCGGGGCTAGCGGGACAGCTCGCAGATCCTACAATGAGCAGTTCTTC. It is translated as CASSLAGASGTARRSYNEQFF.

This clonotype was seen at least ten times. J is TRBJ2-2 and V is TRBV12-3 or TRBV12-4, with a possible D match to TRBD2 (5 bases). Trimming took 10 bases from V and 6 from J, leaving 12 bases between them. The CDR3 is made up of 12 amino acids. The CDR3 spells CATSSVPGELFF. CDR3 nucleotides: TGTGCCACTAGTAGCGTTCCCGGGGAGCTGTTTTTT.

In this sample, this clonotype turned up many times. The chain recombines TRBV4-3 with TRBJ1-2, with 10 bases identical to TRBD1. Looked up from germline, CDR1 is LGHNA and CDR2 is YSLEER. With V trimmed by 2 bases and J by 3 bases, 3 bases remained unmatched. The CDR3 runs 15 residues. The chain's CDR3 is CASSQMTGGDYGYTF. DNA of the CDR3: TGCGCCAGCAGCCAAATGACAGGGGGCGACTATGGCTACACCTTC.